Below are 20 T cell receptor beta chains sequenced from a single sample in a study of shared clonotypes between healthy human individuals. Sequencing used immunoSEQ multiplex PCR; TCRdb keeps in-frame clones, though not all of them. The data hold nearly 1,000,000 clones, with more than 75% observed a single time. Sequenced sample: memory CD4+ T cells sorted from blood. Subset noted: CD45RA-negative fraction. These receptors all come from a man younger than 30 in good health.

The J gene is TRBJ2-1, the V gene TRBV28; D may be TRBD2 (7 bases). The CDR3 spans 15 residues. V dropped 3 bases and J dropped 4 bases, with 13 bases sitting between them. Germline CDR1 is MDHEN and CDR2 is SYDVKM. CDR3 sequence: CASSLSGGGYNEQFF. The CDR3 region has the DNA TGTGCCAGCAGTTTGTCGGGGGGCGGATACAATGAGCAGTTCTTC.

The chain employs TRBV6-6 and TRBJ2-3; no reliable D call. Germline CDR1 MNHNY, CDR2 SVGAGI (reference sequence). The CDR3 spans 15 residues. V gave up 0 bases and J gave up 1 base, with 8 bases separating them. CDR3 nucleotide sequence: TGTGCCAGCAGTTACTCGACAAGGGGCACAGATACGCAGTATTTT. This encodes CASSYSTRGTDTQYF.

This chain uses TRBV7-3 with TRBJ1-2; D remains unclear. V gave up 6 bases and J gave up 1 base, with 9 bases separating them. The germline gives CDR1 SGHTA, CDR2 FQGTGA. The CDR3 loop spans 13 amino acids. The CDR3 DNA sequence: TGTGCCAGCAGTTTGGACGGTAACTATGGCTACACCTTC. It specifies CASSLDGNYGYTF.

This clone was picked up a small number of times. The chain recombines TRBV6-6 with TRBJ2-7, with 7 positions matching TRBD1. The V gene end was trimmed by 8 bases and the J gene end by 1 base; junction bases not matched to a gene: 8. This CDR3 has 14 residues. Germline V CDR1 and CDR2: MNHNY, SVGAGI (reference sequence). CDR3 sequence: CASYGQDLSYEQYF. CDR3 coding DNA: TGTGCCAGCTACGGACAGGACCTGTCCTACGAGCAGTACTTC.

This sequence joins TRBV7-9 and TRBJ2-6, with 9 bases that match TRBD2. J was trimmed by 0 bases and V by 5 bases; bases with no gene match: 11. Looked up from germline, CDR1 is SEHNR and CDR2 is FQNEAQ (reference sequence). The CDR3 extends over 19 amino acids. The CDR3 sequence: CASSLRGLAGHSGANVLTF. The DNA of the CDR3 is TGTGCCAGCAGCCTGAGGGGGCTAGCGGGACACTCTGGGGCCAACGTCCTGACTTTC.

This chain links TRBV21-1 with TRBJ2-7; the D call in the table, TRBD2, was not verified against the DNA. TRBV21-1 is noted as a pseudogene. The CDR3 contains 15 residues. The CDR3 protein is CASSNLVVLAYEQYF. The CDR3 region has the DNA TGTGCCAGCAGCAATCTAGTGGTCCTTGCTTACGAGCAGTACTTC.

V gene TRBV19 combines with J gene TRBJ1-6, with 8 positions matching TRBD1. Germline loops: CDR1 LNHDA, CDR2 SQIVND (reference sequence). Trimming cost V 6 bases and J 10 bases; bases outside gene matches: 5. The CDR3 runs 13 residues. The CDR3 sequence: CASRLTGDSPLHF. CDR3 bases: TGTGCCAGTAGACTGACAGGGGACTCACCCCTCCACTTT.

This sequence joins TRBV2 and TRBJ2-1; the D is unclear. Germline V gives CDR1 SNHLY, CDR2 FYNNEI. V lost 7 bases to trimming and J lost 0 bases, with 7 bases between them. The CDR3 consists of 13 residues. The CDR3: CASNVGSYNEQFF. DNA of the CDR3: TGTGCCAGCAATGTTGGCTCCTACAATGAGCAGTTCTTC.

This chain links TRBV28 with TRBJ2-1, with D perhaps matching TRBD1 (5 bases). Germline CDR1 and CDR2: MDHEN and SYDVKM. V was shortened by 7 bases and J by 6 bases, with 10 bases between the two germline ends. The length of the CDR3 is 12 residues. In nucleotides, the CDR3 is TGTGCCAGCAAGGACAACTTCAATGAGCAGTTCTTC. Its translation: CASKDNFNEQFF.

This chain connects TRBV6-1 to TRBJ2-1; 10 positions match TRBD1. CDR3 length: 14 residues. The V gene's germline CDR1 is MNHNS and CDR2 SASEGT. The J segment lost 8 bases and the V segment lost 7 bases, leaving 8 bases of the junction unmatched. In DNA, the CDR3 is TGTGCCAGCACCAAGACAGGGGGCGCATATGAGCAGTTCTTC. Encoded protein: CASTKTGGAYEQFF.

This clone was picked up one time. The chain links TRBV7-8 to TRBJ2-5, with D tentatively TRBD1 (5 bases). The CDR3 runs 12 residues. Germline CDR1 and CDR2: SGHVS and FQNEAQ. Trimming shortened V by 4 bases and J by 10 bases, and 13 bases separated the two germline ends. The CDR3: CASSSGREFQYF. CDR3 in DNA: TGTGCCAGCAGCTCAGGCAGGGAATTCCAGTACTTC.

This clone came up a few times. The genes are TRBV28 and TRBJ1-1; D is perhaps TRBD1 (5 bases). The CDR3 runs 15 residues. Trimming stripped 7 bases from V and 1 base from J, with 16 bases between. Germline V gene sequence: CDR1 MDHEN, CDR2 SYDVKM. CDR3 sequence reads: CASMIGGEANTEAFF. The CDR3 DNA reads TGTGCCAGCATGATTGGAGGGGAGGCGAACACTGAAGCTTTCTTT.

This clone came up once. The chain recombines TRBV27 with TRBJ2-7; D call uncertain. CDR1 is MNHEY, CDR2 SMNVEV, per germline (reference sequence). V was cut by 0 bases and J by 2 bases, with 11 bases left in between. The CDR3 covers 15 residues. The CDR3 DNA is TGTGCCAGCAGTTTATCGTTTGGCCCGGCCTACGAGCAGTACTTC. This codes for CASSLSFGPAYEQYF.

CDR3 bases: TGTGCCAGTAGTACTTCGTCCGGAAGCACAGATACGCAGTATTTT. Amino acid sequence: CASSTSSGSTDTQYF. The gene calls are TRBV19 and TRBJ2-3; D is uncertain. Per the germline V gene, CDR1 is LNHDA and CDR2 is SQIVND (reference sequence). The CDR3 runs to 15 residues. Between the trimmed V and J ends, which lost 4 bases and 0 bases, there was a span of 11 bases.

The rearrangement joins TRBV2 to TRBJ2-3; D call uncertain. Germline lookup yields CDR1 SNHLY and CDR2 FYNNEI. The V end lost 3 bases, the J end lost 7 bases, and 5 bases lay between the germline ends. CDR3 size: 11 residues. The CDR3 DNA follows: TGTGCCAGCAGTGATATAAATACGCAGTATTTT. Its protein is CASSDINTQYF.

The DNA of the CDR3 is TGCAGCTCGGGGCCCGTCGGGGAGACCCAGTACTTC. Protein product: CSSGPVGETQYF. The rearrangement joins TRBV29-1 to TRBJ2-5, with D perhaps given as TRBD1 or TRBD2 (5 bases each). This CDR3 spans 12 amino acids. The germline V gene encodes CDR1 SQVTM and CDR2 ANQGSEA. V dropped 8 bases and J dropped 5 bases, with 15 bases sitting between them.

Comments on this clone: Other DNA sequences within the sample encode an identical CDR3. The rearrangement joins TRBV5-1 to TRBJ2-7, with 11 bases fitting TRBD2. J gave up 7 bases and V 4 bases, and 7 bases lay outside the gene matches. Germline-derived CDR1 and CDR2 are SGHRS and YFSETQ. This CDR3 is built from 14 residues. DNA of the CDR3: TGCGCCAGCAGCCTAACTAGCGGGAGTCGGGAGCAGTACTTC. This translates into CASSLTSGSREQYF.

This clone was counted only a few times. This chain connects TRBV6-1 to TRBJ2-4, with D possibly called TRBD1 or TRBD2 (6 bases each). Germline V gene data show CDR1 as MNHNS and CDR2 as SASEGT. This CDR3 is built from 14 residues. V lost 2 bases and J 6 bases, leaving 11 bases between the germline ends. CDR3 residues: CASSEFGGPNIQYF. DNA for the CDR3: TGTGCCAGCAGTGAATTCGGGGGCCCAAACATTCAGTACTTC.

In its sample, this clone was seen many times. The J gene is TRBJ1-1, the V gene TRBV7-3, with D uncertain. CDR3 length: 14 residues. Per the germline V gene, CDR1 is SGHTA and CDR2 is FQGTGA. Trimming shortened V by 2 bases and J by 3 bases, and 10 bases separated the two germline ends. CDR3 nucleotide sequence: TGTGCCAGCAGCTTACAGTCCGGAGACACTGAAGCTTTCTTT. Translating it yields CASSLQSGDTEAFF.

V and J are TRBV10-2 and TRBJ2-3; possibly TRBD1 for D (6 bases). This CDR3 spans 15 amino acids. Germline V gene sequence: CDR1 WSHSY, CDR2 SAAADI. Trimming cost V 0 bases and J 5 bases, with 12 bases left between them. DNA of the CDR3: TGCGCCAGCAGTGAGTCGGCAGGGGTAAAAGATACGCAGTATTTT. Translated: CASSESAGVKDTQYF.